This entry lists 30 T cell receptor beta chains sequenced from one sample in a study of breast tumors, draining lymph nodes, adjacent tissues. The lymph nodes were axillary draining lymph nodes from breast cancer patients. MiXCR, run by TCRdb on the multiplex PCR reads, gives a single entry per CDR3 protein. The sample records roughly 80,000 distinct CDR3 sequences, approximately 19% being singletons. The sequencing input was axillary lymph node tissue. These receptors all stem from a female donor with breast cancer. Some clones in this sample may be carry-over from other donors' samples.

The chain employs TRBV30 and TRBJ1-4, with D hard to call. The CDR3 sequence is 14 residues long. CDR1 and CDR2 (germline): GTSNPN, SVGIG (reference sequence). The V and J ends lost 3 bases and 7 bases respectively, with 15 bases between them. CDR3 sequence (DNA): TGTGCCTGGAGGGGAGTCACAACGGTTGAAAAACTGTTTTTT. Protein product: CAWRGVTTVEKLFF.

This clonotype was counted ten times or more. The CDR3 here is CATGQIYEQYF. As DNA, the CDR3 is TGTGCCACCGGACAGATCTACGAGCAGTACTTC. The chain couples TRBV15 to TRBJ2-7; perhaps TRBD1 as D (6 bases). The germline CDR1 and CDR2 sequences are LNHNV and YYDKDF (reference sequence). This CDR3 has 11 amino acids. V gave up 8 bases and J gave up 3 bases, with 8 bases separating them.

Points on this clonotype: A read error is likely, as this CDR3 ends without the conserved phenylalanine or tryptophan. The chain employs TRBV28 and TRBJ2-5; 11 bases agree with TRBD2. The CDR3 extends over 17 amino acids. The J segment lost 4 bases and the V segment lost 3 bases, leaving 10 bases of the junction unmatched. Germline V gene lookup returns CDR1 MDHEN and CDR2 SYDVKM. DNA of the CDR3: TGTGCCAGCAGTTTTGGGTCTAGCGGGAGGCCCAGAGAGACCCAGTACCTC. This encodes CASSFGSSGRPRETQYL.

This clonotype was counted many times. V and J are TRBV7-2 and TRBJ2-1; no reliable D call. Germline assignment: CDR1 SGHTA and CDR2 FQGNSA. V was cut by 1 base and J by 5 bases, with 12 bases left in between. The CDR3 consists of 15 residues. The CDR3, as DNA: TGTGCCAGCAGCTTAGTATGGCACAATGACAATGAGCAGTTCTTC. Translating it yields CASSLVWHNDNEQFF.

Ten or more counts support this clonotype. V is TRBV29-1 and J is TRBJ2-3, with TRBD1 identical over 9 bases. The CDR3 totals 15 residues. The V and J ends lost 7 bases and 1 base, in that order; junction bases with no gene match: 9. The germline V gene encodes CDR1 SQVTM and CDR2 ANQGSEA. CDR3 protein: CSAKIRDRGTDTQYF. CDR3 nucleotide sequence: TGCAGCGCCAAGATCCGGGACAGGGGCACAGATACGCAGTATTTT.

Concerning this clonotype: A much larger clone sits a single nucleotide away, making a read error possible. This rearrangement joins TRBV7-2 to TRBJ2-4, with 8 bases lining up with TRBD1. Germline V gives CDR1 SGHTA, CDR2 FQGNSA. This CDR3 contains 14 residues. CDR3 bases: TGTGCCAGCAGCTTGGCAGGGGGCAAAGACATTCAGTACTTC. Amino acid sequence: CASSLAGGKDIQYF.

The CDR3 loop is CAWSEGLASNEQFF. Here the CDR3 DNA reads TGTGCCTGGAGTGAGGGACTAGCTTCCAATGAGCAGTTCTTC. The V and J genes are TRBV30 and TRBJ2-1, with TRBD2 matching 9 bases. CDR1 is GTSNPN, CDR2 SVGIG, per germline (reference sequence). V lost 1 base, J lost 6 bases, and 4 bases stayed unmatched. There are 14 residues in the CDR3.

J is TRBJ2-1 and V is TRBV6-1; 9 bases agree with TRBD1. CDR1 is MNHNS, CDR2 SASEGT, per germline. The CDR3 consists of 17 residues. V lost 5 bases to trimming and J lost 6 bases; unmatched junction nucleotides: 14. CDR3 DNA sequence: TGTGCCAGCAGTCTCCGGCAGACAGGGGGTTTCACCAATGAGCAGTTCTTC. This codes for CASSLRQTGGFTNEQFF.

In DNA, the CDR3 is TGTGCCGTCGACGGGGGGACTAGCGGGAGCTCCTACAATGAGCAGTTCTTC. Protein sequence: CAVDGGTSGSSYNEQFF. The chain links TRBV7-8 to TRBJ2-1; TRBD2 matches 14 bases. The V gene end was trimmed by 11 bases and the J gene end by 0 bases; junction bases not matched to a gene: 9. The CDR3 has 17 residues. Germline assignment: CDR1 SGHVS and CDR2 FQNEAQ.

This clonotype was detected ten times or more. The gene calls are TRBV10-2 and TRBJ2-1; 10 nucleotides match TRBD2. Germline-derived CDR1 and CDR2 are WSHSY and SAAADI. The CDR3 has 14 residues. J was trimmed by 9 bases and V by 2 bases; bases with no gene match: 4. Here the CDR3 DNA reads TGCGCCAGCAGTGAGCGGTTAGCGGGAGGTGAGCAGTTCTTC. Amino acids: CASSERLAGGEQFF.

This clonotype was detected ten times or more. V and J are TRBV7-2 and TRBJ2-1; no clear D gene. Trimming took 7 bases from V and 8 from J, leaving 9 bases between them. CDR1 and CDR2 (germline): SGHTA, FQGNSA. The CDR3 is 11 residues long. CDR3 amino acids: CASTRADEQFF. In DNA, the CDR3 is TGTGCCAGCACCCGGGCCGATGAGCAGTTCTTC.

This clonotype was seen ten or more times. The genes are TRBV5-4 and TRBJ2-6; D remains ambiguous. Per germline, CDR1 SGHNT and CDR2 YYREEE (reference sequence). The length of the CDR3 is 17 residues. The V and J ends lost 3 bases and 1 base respectively, with 14 bases between them. As DNA, the CDR3 is TGTGCCAGCAGCTCCGGGTCCCTAGTATCTGGGGCCAACGTCCTGACTTTC. It encodes CASSSGSLVSGANVLTF. Filled out from reference TRBV5-4 and TRBJ2-6, the complete variable domain reads ETGVTQSPTHLIKTRGQQVTLRCSSQSGHNTVSWYQQALGQGPQFIFQYYREEENGRGNFPPRFSGLQFPNYSSELNVNALELDDSALYLCASSSGSLVSGANVLTFGAGSRLTVL.

At least ten counts were recorded for this clonotype. Here the CDR3 DNA reads TGTGCCAGCAGCTTGAGGTTCACAGCAATTCAAGAGACCCAGTACTTC. Translated: CASSLRFTAIQETQYF. V usage is TRBV5-6 and J usage is TRBJ2-5; D uncertain. V was clipped by 1 base and J by 2 bases, with 15 bases between them. The CDR3 consists of 16 residues. CDR1 and CDR2 from the germline V gene are SGHDT and YYEEEE.

About this clonotype itself: A much larger clonotype is one base distant, so this may be a read error. The V call is TRBV3-1, the J call TRBJ2-7; 11 nucleotides match TRBD2. Germline V lookup: CDR1 LGHDT, CDR2 YNNKEL (reference sequence). This CDR3 region has 15 residues. The CDR3 spells CASSRGTSGTYKQYF. The CDR3 nucleotides read TGTGCCAGCAGCCGGGGGACTAGCGGAACCTACAAGCAGTACTTC.

Ten or more counts support this clonotype. The J gene is TRBJ2-1, the V gene TRBV10-2; TRBD2 might be the D (6 bases). With 3 bases removed from V and 0 bases from J, the gap between germline ends came to 12 bases. Germline V gene data show CDR1 as WSHSY and CDR2 as SAAADI. The CDR3 has 16 amino acids. The CDR3, as DNA: TGCGCCAGCAGTGACCCGACCGGGGGCTCCTACAATGAGCAGTTCTTC. This translates into CASSDPTGGSYNEQFF.

In its sample, this clonotype was seen a few times. The chain recombines TRBV25-1 with TRBJ1-1; TRBD1 aligns across 7 bases. V shed 2 bases, J shed 5 bases, and the junction held 14 bases outside the gene matches. The CDR3 has 17 residues. Germline V lookup: CDR1 MGHDK, CDR2 SYGVNS. The CDR3 loop reads CASSEVGAGGKGTEAFF. In DNA form, the CDR3 reads TGTGCCAGCAGTGAAGTAGGGGCAGGGGGGAAGGGTACTGAAGCTTTCTTT. Drawing the rest from reference TRBV25-1 and TRBJ1-1, the complete variable domain is EADIYQTPRYLVIGTGKKITLECSQTMGHDKMYWYQQDPGMELHLIHYSYGVNSTEKGDLSSESTVSRIRTEHFPLTLESARPSHTSQYLCASSEVGAGGKGTEAFFGQGTRLTVV.

A few counts support this clonotype. A much bigger clone sits one base away, suggesting this may be a read error. The chain couples TRBV5-6 to TRBJ2-3; possible D gene TRBD1, 5 bases. Germline V gives CDR1 SGHDT, CDR2 YYEEEE. The CDR3 totals 16 residues. In DNA form, the CDR3 reads TGTGCCAGCAGCTCAAGGGGCAGTTTCAACACAGATACGCAGTGTTTT. This codes for CASSSRGSFNTDTQCF.

This clonotype was counted between two and nine times. The rearrangement joins TRBV28 to TRBJ2-1, with 9 nucleotides matching TRBD2. Germline-derived CDR1 and CDR2 are MDHEN and SYDVKM. The CDR3 is made up of 15 amino acids. J was trimmed by 8 bases and V by 6 bases; bases with no gene match: 11. Written as DNA, the CDR3 is TGTGCCAGCAGATTTAGCGGGAGACACTATGATGAGCAGTTCTTC. This sequence encodes CASRFSGRHYDEQFF.

This clonotype was detected ten times or more. The rearrangement joins TRBV19 to TRBJ2-1, with TRBD2 identical over 11 bases. This CDR3 region has 15 residues. Trimming removed 4 bases from V and 7 bases from J; junction bases left unmatched: 6. In germline, CDR1 is LNHDA, CDR2 SQIVND (reference sequence). CDR3 nucleotide sequence: TGTGCCAGTAGTACCACTAGCGGGAGTTGGAATGAGCAGTTCTTC. It codes for CASSTTSGSWNEQFF. The complete variable domain, with remaining parts taken from reference TRBV19 and TRBJ2-1, reads DGGITQSPKYLFRKEGQNVTLSCEQNLNHDAMYWYRQDPGQGLRLIYYSQIVNDFQKGDIAEGYSVSREKKESFPLTVTSAQKNPTAFYLCASSTTSGSWNEQFFGPGTRLTVL.

This clonotype was picked up many times. The CDR3 reads CASTPGRDEQYF. The CDR3 DNA follows: TGTGCCAGCACCCCCGGGCGGGACGAGCAGTACTTC. The genes are TRBV12-3 or TRBV12-4 and TRBJ2-7; weak D call: TRBD2 (5 bases). V lost 7 bases and J lost 5, with 12 bases in between. This CDR3 spans 12 amino acids.

For this clonotype: A single base separates this from a much larger clone, so it may be a read error. The chain is built from TRBV9 and TRBJ2-3; D is unresolved. Matching the DNA end better, TRBJ1-5 makes the J call doubtful. The germline gives CDR1 SGDLS, CDR2 YYNGEE. The CDR3 has 17 amino acids. The CDR3 coding sequence is TGTGCCAGCAGCCGATTACCGACTAGCGGGAGCACAGATACGCAGCATTTT. It yields the protein CASSRLPTSGSTDTQHF.

At least ten counts were recorded for this clonotype. The rearrangement links TRBV29-1 to TRBJ1-2, with D hard to call. Germline lookup yields CDR1 SQVTM and CDR2 ANQGSEA. The germline V and J ends were trimmed by 3 bases and 0 bases, with 5 bases remaining between them. The CDR3 is 12 amino acids. CDR3 nucleotides: TGCAGCGTTGATGAGACTAACTATGGCTACACCTTC. This translates into CSVDETNYGYTF.

This clonotype showed up many times. V is TRBV7-2 and J is TRBJ1-4, with TRBD1 identical over 8 bases. There are 18 residues in the CDR3. The trim removed 5 bases at V and 0 bases at J, leaving 11 bases unmatched. Germline lookup yields CDR1 SGHTA and CDR2 FQGNSA. The CDR3 protein is CASSVRAGGAATNEKLFF. CDR3 in DNA: TGTGCCAGCAGCGTGAGAGCAGGGGGCGCGGCAACTAATGAAAAACTGTTTTTT.

This clonotype was seen ten or more times. The chain has TRBV2 and TRBJ2-1; possibly TRBD1 for D (8 bases). This CDR3 is 14 amino acids long. Trimming took off 4 bases at V and 5 bases at J, with 12 bases between the two ends. Germline CDR1 and CDR2: SNHLY and FYNNEI. The CDR3 reads CASSGQGRDNEQFF. The DNA of the CDR3 is TGTGCCAGCAGTGGACAGGGGAGGGACAATGAGCAGTTCTTC. Drawing the rest from reference TRBV2 and TRBJ2-1, the complete variable domain is EPEVTQTPSHQVTQMGQEVILRCVPISNHLYFYWYRQILGQKVEFLVSFYNNEISEKSEIFDDQFSVERPDGSNFTLKIRSTKLEDSAMYFCASSGQGRDNEQFFGPGTRLTVL.

This clonotype was recorded at least ten times. This chain uses TRBV19 with TRBJ1-2; TRBD1 is a possible D gene (5 bases). Trimming pared 4 bases from V and 4 bases from J, leaving 10 bases between. Germline V gene sequence: CDR1 LNHDA, CDR2 SQIVND (reference sequence). The CDR3 totals 13 residues. Here the CDR3 DNA reads TGTGCCAGTAGTAATGCGGGGCCCTATGGCTACACCTTC. Translated, it gives CASSNAGPYGYTF.

In this sample, this clonotype turned up many times. The chain couples TRBV6-6 to TRBJ2-5; 9 nucleotides agree with TRBD1. Germline CDR1 MNHNY, CDR2 SVGAGI (reference sequence). Germline trimming cut 4 bases from V and 4 bases from J; bases unmatched to any gene: 7. The CDR3 extends over 15 amino acids. CDR3 loop: CASSLPGQGIETQYF. The CDR3 region has the DNA TGTGCCAGCAGTTTACCCGGACAGGGGATAGAGACCCAGTACTTC.

This clonotype was counted many times. The V call is TRBV5-1, the J call TRBJ2-7, with 10 nucleotides matching TRBD2. Germline CDR1 SGHRS, CDR2 YFSETQ. Trimming took 0 bases from V and 2 from J; bases not matched to a gene: 2. The CDR3 covers 15 residues. In nucleotides, the CDR3 is TGCGCCAGCAGCTTGGCGAGCGGGAGGGCCTACGAGCAGTACTTC. Its protein is CASSLASGRAYEQYF.

This clonotype was seen many times. The chain couples TRBV19 to TRBJ2-7; D not resolved. V lost 1 base and J lost 0, with 4 bases in between. Germline V gene lookup returns CDR1 LNHDA and CDR2 SQIVND (reference sequence). This CDR3 has 13 amino acids. The CDR3 DNA reads as TGTGCCAGTAGTATAGTGAGCTCCTACGAGCAGTACTTC. Its translation: CASSIVSSYEQYF.

The table lists this clonotype with many counts. The chain has TRBV5-6 and TRBJ1-2; possible D gene TRBD1, 6 bases. The CDR3 has 15 residues. V was cut by 2 bases and J by 1 base, with 12 bases left in between. Germline-derived CDR1 and CDR2 are SGHDT and YYEEEE. The CDR3 bases are TGTGCCAGCAGCTTATCAGGGGCGCGTAACTATGGCTACACCTTC. As protein: CASSLSGARNYGYTF.

With respect to this clonotype: A much larger clone sits a single nucleotide away, making a read error possible. The rearrangement uses TRBV2 and TRBJ1-4; TRBD1 agrees at 7 bases. CDR1 is SNHLY and CDR2 is FYNNEI in the germline V gene. The CDR3 runs 13 residues. The CDR3 DNA reads as TGTGCCAGCTCCGGGACAGAGAACGAAAGACTGTTTTTT. Its translation is CASSGTENERLFF. Complete variable domain (other parts from reference TRBV2 and TRBJ1-4): EPEVTQTPSHQVTQMGQEVILRCVPISNHLYFYWYRQILGQKVEFLVSFYNNEISEKSEIFDDQFSVERPDGSNFTLKIRSTKLEDSAMYFCASSGTENERLFFGSGTQLSVL.